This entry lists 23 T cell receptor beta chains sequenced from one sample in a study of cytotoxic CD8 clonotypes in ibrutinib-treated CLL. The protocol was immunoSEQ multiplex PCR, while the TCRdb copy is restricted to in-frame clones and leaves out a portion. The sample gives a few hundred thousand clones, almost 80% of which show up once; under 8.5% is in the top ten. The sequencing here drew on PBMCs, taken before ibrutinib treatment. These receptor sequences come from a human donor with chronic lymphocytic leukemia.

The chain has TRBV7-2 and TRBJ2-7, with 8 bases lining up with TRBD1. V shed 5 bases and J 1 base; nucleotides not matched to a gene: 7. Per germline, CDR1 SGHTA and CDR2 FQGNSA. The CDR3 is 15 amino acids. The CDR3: CASSTRDRLSYEQYF. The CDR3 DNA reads TGTGCCAGCAGCACCCGGGACAGGTTATCCTACGAGCAGTACTTC.

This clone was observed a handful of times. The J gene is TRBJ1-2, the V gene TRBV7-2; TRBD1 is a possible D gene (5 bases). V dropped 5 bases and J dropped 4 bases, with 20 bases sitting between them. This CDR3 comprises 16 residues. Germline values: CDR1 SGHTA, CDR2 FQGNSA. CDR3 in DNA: TGTGCCAGCAGCAGATGGACACCAAATCTCAGCTATGGCTACACCTTC. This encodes CASSRWTPNLSYGYTF. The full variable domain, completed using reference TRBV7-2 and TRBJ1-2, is GAGVSQSPSNKVTEKGKDVELRCDPISGHTALYWYRQSLGQGLEFLIYFQGNSAPDKSGLPSDRFSAERTGGSVSTLTIQRTQQEDSAVYLCASSRWTPNLSYGYTFGSGTRLTVV.

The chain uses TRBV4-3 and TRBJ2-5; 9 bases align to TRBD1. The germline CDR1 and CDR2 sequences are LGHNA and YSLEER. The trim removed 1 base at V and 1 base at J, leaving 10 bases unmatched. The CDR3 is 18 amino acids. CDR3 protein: CASSQGGTGSVTQETQYF. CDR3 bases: TGCGCCAGCAGCCAAGGGGGGACAGGGTCCGTCACCCAAGAGACCCAGTACTTC.

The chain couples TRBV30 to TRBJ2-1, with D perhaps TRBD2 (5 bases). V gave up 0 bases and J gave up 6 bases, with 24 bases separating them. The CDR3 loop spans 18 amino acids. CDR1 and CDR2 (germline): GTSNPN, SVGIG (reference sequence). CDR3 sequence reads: CAWSVLGLIGETRNEQFF. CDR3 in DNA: TGTGCCTGGAGTGTACTGGGTCTAATCGGGGAAACCCGCAATGAGCAGTTCTTC. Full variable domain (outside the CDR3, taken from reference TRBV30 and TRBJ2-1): SQTIHQWPATLVQPVGSPLSLECTVEGTSNPNLYWYRQAAGRGLQLLFYSVGIGQISSEVPQNLSASRPQDRQFILSSKKLLLSDSGFYLCAWSVLGLIGETRNEQFFGPGTRLTVL.

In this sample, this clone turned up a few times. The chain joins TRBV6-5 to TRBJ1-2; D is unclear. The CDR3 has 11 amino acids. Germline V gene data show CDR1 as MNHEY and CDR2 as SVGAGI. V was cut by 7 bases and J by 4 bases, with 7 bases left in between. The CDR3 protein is CASKEGYGYTF. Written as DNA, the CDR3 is TGTGCCAGCAAGGAGGGCTATGGCTACACCTTC.

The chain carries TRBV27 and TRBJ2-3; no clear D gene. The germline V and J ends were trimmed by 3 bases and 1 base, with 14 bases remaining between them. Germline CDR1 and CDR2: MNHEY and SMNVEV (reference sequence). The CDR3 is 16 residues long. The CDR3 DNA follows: TGTGCCAGCAGTTTCGACTTCGTTCGTCGCACAGATACGCAGTATTTT. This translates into CASSFDFVRRTDTQYF.

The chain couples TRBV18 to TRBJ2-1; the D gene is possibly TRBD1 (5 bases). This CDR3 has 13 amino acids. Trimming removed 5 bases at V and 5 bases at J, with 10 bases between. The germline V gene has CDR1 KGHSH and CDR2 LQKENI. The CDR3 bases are TGTGCCAGCTCATCCGGACACAACAATGAGCAGTTCTTC. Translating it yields CASSSGHNNEQFF.

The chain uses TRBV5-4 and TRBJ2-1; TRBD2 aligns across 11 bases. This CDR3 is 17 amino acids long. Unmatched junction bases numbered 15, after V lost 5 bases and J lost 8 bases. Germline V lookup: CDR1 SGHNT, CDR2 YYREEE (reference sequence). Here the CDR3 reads CASRLFKLAGALDEQFF. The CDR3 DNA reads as TGTGCCAGCAGACTCTTTAAACTAGCGGGAGCATTGGATGAGCAGTTCTTC.

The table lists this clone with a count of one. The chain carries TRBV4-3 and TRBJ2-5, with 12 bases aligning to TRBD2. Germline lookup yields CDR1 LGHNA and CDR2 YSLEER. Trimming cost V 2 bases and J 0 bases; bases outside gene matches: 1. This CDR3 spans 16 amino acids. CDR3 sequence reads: CASSQRTSGNQETQYF. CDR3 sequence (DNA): TGCGCCAGCAGCCAACGGACTAGCGGGAACCAAGAGACCCAGTACTTC.

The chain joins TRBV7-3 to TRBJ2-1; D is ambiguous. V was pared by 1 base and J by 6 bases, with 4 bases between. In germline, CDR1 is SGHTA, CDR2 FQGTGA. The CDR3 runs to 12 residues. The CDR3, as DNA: TGTGCCAGCAGCTTAAGGAGCAATGAGCAGTTCTTC. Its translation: CASSLRSNEQFF.

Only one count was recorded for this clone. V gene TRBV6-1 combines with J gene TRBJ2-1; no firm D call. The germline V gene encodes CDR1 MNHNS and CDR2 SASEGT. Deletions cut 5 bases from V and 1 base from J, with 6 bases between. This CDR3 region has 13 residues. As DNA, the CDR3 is TGTGCCAGCAGTAGCGATTCCTACAATGAGCAGTTCTTC. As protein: CASSSDSYNEQFF.

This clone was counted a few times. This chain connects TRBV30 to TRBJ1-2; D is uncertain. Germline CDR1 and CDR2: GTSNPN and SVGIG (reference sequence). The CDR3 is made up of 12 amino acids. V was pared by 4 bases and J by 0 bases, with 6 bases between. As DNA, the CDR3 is TGTGCCTGGACAGGAACTAACTATGGCTACACCTTC. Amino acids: CAWTGTNYGYTF.

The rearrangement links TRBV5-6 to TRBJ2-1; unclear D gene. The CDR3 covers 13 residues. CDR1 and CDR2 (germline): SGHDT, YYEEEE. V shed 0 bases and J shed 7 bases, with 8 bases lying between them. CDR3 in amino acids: CASSLGRWNEQFF. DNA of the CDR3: TGTGCCAGCAGCTTGGGGAGATGGAATGAGCAGTTCTTC.

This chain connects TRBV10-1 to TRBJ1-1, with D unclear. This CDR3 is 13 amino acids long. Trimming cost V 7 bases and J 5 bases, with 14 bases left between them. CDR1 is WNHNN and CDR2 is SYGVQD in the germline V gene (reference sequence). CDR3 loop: CASKGNLETEAFF. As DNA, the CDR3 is TGCGCCAGCAAAGGAAACCTAGAGACTGAAGCTTTCTTT.

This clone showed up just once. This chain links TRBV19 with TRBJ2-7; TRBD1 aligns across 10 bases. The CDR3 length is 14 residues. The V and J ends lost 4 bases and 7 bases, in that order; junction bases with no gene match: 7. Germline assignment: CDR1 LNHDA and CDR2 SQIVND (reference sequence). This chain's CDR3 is CASSKRGQGLEQYF. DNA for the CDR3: TGTGCCAGTAGTAAGAGGGGACAGGGGCTTGAGCAGTACTTC.

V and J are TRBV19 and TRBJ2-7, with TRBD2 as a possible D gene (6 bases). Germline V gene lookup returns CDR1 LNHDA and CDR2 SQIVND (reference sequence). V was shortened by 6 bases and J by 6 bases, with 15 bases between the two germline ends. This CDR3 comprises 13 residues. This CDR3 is CASSQGLAGEQYF. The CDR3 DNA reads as TGTGCCAGTAGCCAGGGACTGGCGGGCGAGCAGTACTTC.

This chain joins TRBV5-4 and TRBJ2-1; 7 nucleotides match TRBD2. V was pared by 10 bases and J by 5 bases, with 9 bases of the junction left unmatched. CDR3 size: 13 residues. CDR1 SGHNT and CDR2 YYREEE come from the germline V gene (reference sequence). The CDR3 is CAVRDYSNNEQFF. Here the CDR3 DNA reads TGTGCCGTCCGGGACTACTCGAACAATGAGCAGTTCTTC.

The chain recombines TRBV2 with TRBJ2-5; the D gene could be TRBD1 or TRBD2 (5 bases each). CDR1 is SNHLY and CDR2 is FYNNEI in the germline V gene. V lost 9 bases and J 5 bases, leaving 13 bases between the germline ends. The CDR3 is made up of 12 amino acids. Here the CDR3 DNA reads TGTGCCAGGAGGGGAGCCGGTGAGACCCAGTACTTC. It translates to CARRGAGETQYF.

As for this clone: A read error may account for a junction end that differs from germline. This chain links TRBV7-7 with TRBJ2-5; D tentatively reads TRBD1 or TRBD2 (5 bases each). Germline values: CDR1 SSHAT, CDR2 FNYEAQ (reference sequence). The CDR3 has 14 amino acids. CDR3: CASSPRGREETQYF. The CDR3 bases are TGTGCTAGCAGCCCTCGGGGCAGGGAAGAGACCCAGTACTTC.

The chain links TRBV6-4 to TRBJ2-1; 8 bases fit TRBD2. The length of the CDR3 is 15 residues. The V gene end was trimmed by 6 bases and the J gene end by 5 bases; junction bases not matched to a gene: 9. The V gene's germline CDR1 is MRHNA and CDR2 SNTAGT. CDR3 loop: CASRVTAGANNEQFF. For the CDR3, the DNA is TGTGCCAGCAGAGTTACAGCGGGAGCAAACAATGAGCAGTTCTTC.

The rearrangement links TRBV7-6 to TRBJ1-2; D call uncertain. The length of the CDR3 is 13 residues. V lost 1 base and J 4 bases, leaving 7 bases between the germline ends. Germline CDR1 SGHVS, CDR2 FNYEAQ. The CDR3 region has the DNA TGTGCCAGCAGCTTAGGTCCAGCCTATGGCTACACCTTC. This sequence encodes CASSLGPAYGYTF.

CDR3 coding DNA: TGTGCCAGCAGCCAAGAATCTAGGGCTAGCGGGATAGGTTTCTACGAGCAGTACTTC. Amino acids: CASSQESRASGIGFYEQYF. The chain has TRBV4-2 and TRBJ2-7; 9 positions agree with TRBD2. Germline CDR1 LGHNA, CDR2 YNFKEQ. V lost 0 bases, J lost 3 bases, and 15 bases stayed unmatched. The CDR3 is 19 residues long.

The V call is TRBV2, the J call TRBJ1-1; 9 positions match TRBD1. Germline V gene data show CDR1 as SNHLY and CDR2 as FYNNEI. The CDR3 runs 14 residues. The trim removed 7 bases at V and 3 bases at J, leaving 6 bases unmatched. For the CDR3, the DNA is TGTGCCAGCATTCGGGACAGGGAGTACACTGAAGCTTTCTTT. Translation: CASIRDREYTEAFF. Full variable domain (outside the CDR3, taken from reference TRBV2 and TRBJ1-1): EPEVTQTPSHQVTQMGQEVILRCVPISNHLYFYWYRQILGQKVEFLVSFYNNEISEKSEIFDDQFSVERPDGSNFTLKIRSTKLEDSAMYFCASIRDREYTEAFFGQGTRLTVV.